These 6 T cell receptor beta chains were sequenced from one sample in a study of T cells expressing NK-cell markers. TCRdb reprocessed the 5' RACE reads; each CDR3 protein has one entry and no DNA is given. The sample totals a few hundred thousand distinct CDR3 sequences. The source material was blood T cells: a sorted CD56 or NKG2C T cell subset, CD4+ or CD8+ T cells, or bulk PBMC T cells (not recorded which). These receptors all stem from a man aged 18 to 69 in good health.

The chain is built from TRBV20-1 and TRBJ2-1. CDR1 and CDR2 from the germline V gene are DFQATT and SNEGSKA (reference sequence). The CDR3 loop spans 14 amino acids. Here the CDR3 reads CSASDRDSYNEQFF.

The chain joins TRBV7-2 to TRBJ2-1; TCRdb outputs TRBD1, but without DNA this stays unchecked. The CDR3 spans 13 residues. Germline V gene data show CDR1 as SGHTA and CDR2 as FQGNSA. CDR3: CASSQTVPWEQFF.

The chain has TRBV2 and TRBJ2-5. Germline-derived CDR1 and CDR2 are SNHLY and FYNNEI. This CDR3 region has 15 residues. CDR3 loop: CASSKGDILRETQYF.

The chain combines TRBV9 with TRBJ2-5; TCRdb selects TRBD1, and the lack of DNA leaves this call unchecked. The CDR3 sequence is 15 residues long. Germline CDR1 is SGDLS and CDR2 is YYNGEE. Here the CDR3 reads CASSPIGAKGETQYF.

The J gene is TRBJ2-7, the V gene TRBV20-1; without DNA, the TCRdb call of TRBD2 cannot be checked. This CDR3 comprises 14 residues. Germline V CDR1 and CDR2: DFQATT, SNEGSKA (reference sequence). CDR3 amino acids: CSARGGLVSYEQYF.

V gene TRBV6-1 combines with J gene TRBJ2-1; there is no DNA to check the TCRdb D call of TRBD2. The CDR3 totals 15 residues. The germline gives CDR1 MNHNS, CDR2 SASEGT. CDR3 in amino acids: CASSGQRGGTNEQFF.